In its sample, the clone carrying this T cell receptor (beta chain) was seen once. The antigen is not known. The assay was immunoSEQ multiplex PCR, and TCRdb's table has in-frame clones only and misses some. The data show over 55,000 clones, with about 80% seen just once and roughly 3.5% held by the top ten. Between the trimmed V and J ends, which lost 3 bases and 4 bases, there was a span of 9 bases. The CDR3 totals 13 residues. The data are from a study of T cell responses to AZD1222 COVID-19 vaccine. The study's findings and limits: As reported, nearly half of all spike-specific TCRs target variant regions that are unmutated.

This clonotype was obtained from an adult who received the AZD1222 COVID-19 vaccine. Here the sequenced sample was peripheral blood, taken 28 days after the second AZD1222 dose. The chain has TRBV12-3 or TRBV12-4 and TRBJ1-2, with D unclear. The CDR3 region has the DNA TGTGCCAGCAGTTTTAGGACTTCCTATGGCTACACCTTC. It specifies CASSFRTSYGYTF.